Below, 24 T cell receptor beta chains from the same sample are listed, as sequenced in a study of identical twins. MiXCR, run by TCRdb on the 5' RACE reads, gives a single entry per CDR3 protein. The sample contains approximately 230,000 distinct CDR3 sequences, over 12% of which appear only once. Material: memory (CD45RO+) T cells sorted from blood. The receptors stem from a woman in her late teens or twenties in good health.

The rearrangement uses TRBV5-1 and TRBJ2-2; D uncertain. The length of the CDR3 is 13 residues. The germline V gene has CDR1 SGHRS and CDR2 YFSETQ. The V gene lost 3 bases and the J gene lost 4 bases, with 7 bases spanning the gap. The CDR3 loop is CASSYRTTGELFF. The CDR3 nucleotides are TGCGCCAGCAGCTATCGAACCACCGGGGAGCTGTTTTTT.

V gene TRBV6-1 combines with J gene TRBJ1-1, with 10 bases lining up with TRBD1. The germline CDR1 and CDR2 sequences are MNHNS and SASEGT. V lost 7 bases, J lost 1 base, and 6 bases stayed unmatched. The CDR3 consists of 15 residues. This CDR3 reads CASNRDRGPNTEAFF. CDR3 DNA: TGTGCCAGCAATCGGGACAGGGGCCCGAACACTGAAGCTTTCTTT.

The CDR3: CASDPRGLETQYF. DNA for the CDR3: TGTGCCAGCGACCCGCGGGGTCTAGAGACCCAGTACTTC. V gene TRBV6-1 combines with J gene TRBJ2-5, with D perhaps matching TRBD2 (6 bases). Trimming took 8 bases from V and 4 from J, leaving 14 bases between them. Germline V gene lookup returns CDR1 MNHNS and CDR2 SASEGT. The CDR3 sequence is 13 residues long.

V usage is TRBV23-1 and J usage is TRBJ1-1; unclear D gene. TRBV23-1 is noted as an ORF with a role that remains uncertain. Between the trimmed V and J ends, which lost 6 bases and 1 base, there was a span of 18 bases. This CDR3 contains 16 residues. In DNA, the CDR3 is TGCGCCAGCAGGCCCCCCCCGGGGTCACGGAACACTGAAGCTTTCTTT. Protein: CASRPPPGSRNTEAFF.

The table lists this clonotype with a few counts. The chain links TRBV11-3 to TRBJ1-1; weak D call: TRBD1 (5 bases). The germline V and J ends were trimmed by 3 bases and 10 bases, with 12 bases remaining between them. The germline CDR1 and CDR2 sequences are SGHNT and YENEEA. The CDR3 runs to 12 residues. CDR3 DNA: TGTGCCAGCAGCTTGTGGGAAGGGGTAGCTTTCTTT. Translation gives CASSLWEGVAFF.

This clonotype was found a few times. V gene TRBV13 combines with J gene TRBJ2-7, with a possible D match to TRBD1 (5 bases). CDR3 length equals 15 residues. V was clipped by 0 bases and J by 4 bases, with 13 bases between them. CDR1 PRHDT and CDR2 FYEKMQ come from the germline V gene (reference sequence). As DNA, the CDR3 is TGTGCCAGCAGCTTAGGGACAGTAGTTAGTTACGAGCAGTACTTC. Encoded protein: CASSLGTVVSYEQYF.

This clonotype was picked up a small number of times. The V and J genes are TRBV4-2 and TRBJ2-2; 7 nucleotides align to TRBD2. In germline, CDR1 is LGHNA, CDR2 YNFKEQ. Trimming took 3 bases from V and 4 from J; bases not matched to a gene: 8. The CDR3 loop spans 16 amino acids. The CDR3: CASSQIGTGGTGELFF. In DNA, the CDR3 is TGTGCCAGCAGCCAGATAGGGACGGGGGGCACCGGGGAGCTGTTTTTT.

At least ten counts were recorded for this clonotype. The rearrangement joins TRBV5-1 to TRBJ1-2; D gene unclear. The length of the CDR3 is 12 residues. Per germline, CDR1 SGHRS and CDR2 YFSETQ. The V end was cut by 0 bases, the J end by 4 bases, with 4 bases between. The CDR3 DNA reads TGCGCCAGCAGCTTGGACAGCTATGGCTACACCTTC. Residues: CASSLDSYGYTF.

This chain links TRBV16 with TRBJ2-7; D remains unclear. The CDR3 loop spans 12 amino acids. V was clipped by 2 bases and J by 2 bases, with 4 bases between them. The germline gives CDR1 KGHSY, CDR2 FQNENV. This chain's CDR3 is CASSQIPYEQYF. CDR3 DNA: TGTGCCAGCAGCCAAATCCCCTACGAGCAGTACTTC.

This clonotype appeared many times. CDR3 residues: CASSFKETQYF. The CDR3 nucleotides are TGTGCCAGCAGTTTTAAAGAGACCCAGTACTTC. The chain recombines TRBV12-3 or TRBV12-4 with TRBJ2-5; D gene uncertain. The V and J ends lost 3 bases and 3 bases respectively, with 2 bases between them. The CDR3 is 11 amino acids.

This clonotype was counted a few times. V usage is TRBV12-3 or TRBV12-4 and J usage is TRBJ2-5; TRBD2 agrees at 8 bases. This CDR3 contains 12 residues. With V trimmed by 5 bases and J by 7 bases, 3 bases remained unmatched. The CDR3 nucleotides are TGTGCCAGCAGTCCGGCGGGGGGGACCCAGTACTTC. Translation: CASSPAGGTQYF.

The chain couples TRBV11-3 to TRBJ2-2; weak D call: TRBD1 (5 bases). Per the germline V gene, CDR1 is SGHNT and CDR2 is YENEEA. The V and J ends lost 5 bases and 5 bases respectively, with 15 bases between them. The CDR3 is 15 amino acids. The CDR3 DNA sequence: TGTGCCAGCAGCCCAGGGTTTTTGGGGACCGGGGAGCTGTTTTTT. Residues: CASSPGFLGTGELFF.

This sequence joins TRBV7-2 and TRBJ2-3; 7 nucleotides match TRBD2. There are 15 residues in the CDR3. From germline, CDR1 is SGHTA and CDR2 FQGNSA. V lost 1 base, J lost 3 bases, and 4 bases stayed unmatched. The CDR3 DNA reads TGTGCCAGCAGCTTAGACGGGAGGAGTACAGATACGCAGTATTTT. Protein: CASSLDGRSTDTQYF.

The table lists this clonotype with many counts. The chain couples TRBV20-1 to TRBJ1-1, with no clear D. Germline values: CDR1 DFQATT, CDR2 SNEGSKA (reference sequence). Between the trimmed V and J ends, which lost 6 bases and 7 bases, there was a span of 18 bases. The CDR3 loop spans 13 amino acids. The CDR3, as DNA: TGCAGTGCGACCTATCCCACGAGTAGTGAAGCTTTCTTT. It encodes CSATYPTSSEAFF.

The gene calls are TRBV12-3 or TRBV12-4 and TRBJ1-6; 10 bases fit TRBD1. V lost 5 bases, J lost 7 bases, and 5 bases stayed unmatched. The CDR3 extends over 15 amino acids. CDR3 nucleotide sequence: TGTGCCAGCAGTCTCCGGGACAGGGGCAATTCACCCCTCCACTTT. This sequence encodes CASSLRDRGNSPLHF.

This clonotype showed up just once. V gene TRBV28 combines with J gene TRBJ2-1; D is uncertain. This CDR3 comprises 11 residues. The V gene lost 3 bases and the J gene lost 11 bases, with 8 bases spanning the gap. Germline lookup yields CDR1 MDHEN and CDR2 SYDVKM. CDR3 sequence (DNA): TGTGCCAGCAGTTTGACGAGAAAGCAGTTCTTC. Protein product: CASSLTRKQFF. Based on the CDR3 plus reference TRBV28 and TRBJ2-1, the full variable domain is DVKVTQSSRYLVKRTGEKVFLECVQDMDHENMFWYRQDPGLGLRLIYFSYDVKMKEKGDIPEGYSVSREKKERFSLILESASTNQTSMYLCASSLTRKQFFGPGTRLTVL.

This clonotype was seen only a few times. The chain is built from TRBV20-1 and TRBJ2-5; D call uncertain. Germline loops: CDR1 DFQATT, CDR2 SNEGSKA (reference sequence). Trimming removed 1 base from V and 2 bases from J, with 14 bases in between. This CDR3 comprises 15 residues. The CDR3 here is CSARAPGLVQETQYF. CDR3 DNA sequence: TGCAGTGCTAGAGCCCCCGGGCTAGTACAAGAGACCCAGTACTTC.

This clonotype was seen just once. The V call is TRBV6-1, the J call TRBJ2-3; D is ambiguous. Germline values: CDR1 MNHNS, CDR2 SASEGT. The CDR3 has 15 residues. Trimming took off 0 bases at V and 2 bases at J, with 9 bases between the two ends. The CDR3 region has the DNA TGTGCCAGCAGTGAAGCCCTCGTCTTCACAGATACGCAGTATTTT. Its translation is CASSEALVFTDTQYF.

This chain uses TRBV7-2 with TRBJ2-5; D is unclear. Trimming left V 2 bases short and J 2 bases short, with 9 bases between. This CDR3 contains 14 residues. Germline CDR1 is SGHTA and CDR2 is FQGNSA. Written as DNA, the CDR3 is TGTGCCAGCAGCTTACGTGGGCCGCAAGAGACCCAGTACTTC. Residues: CASSLRGPQETQYF.

This clonotype has ten or more counts. The chain employs TRBV5-1 and TRBJ2-2, with unresolved D. Germline CDR1 SGHRS, CDR2 YFSETQ. The CDR3 is 14 residues long. Trimming removed 1 base from V and 5 bases from J, with 9 bases in between. CDR3 nucleotides: TGCGCCAGCAGCTTGTATCAAAAGACCGGGGAGCTGTTTTTT. Translation: CASSLYQKTGELFF.

This clonotype was picked up a small number of times. This chain links TRBV5-1 with TRBJ2-3; D ambiguous. The germline V and J ends were trimmed by 2 bases and 1 base, with 11 bases remaining between them. This CDR3 region has 15 residues. Per the germline V gene, CDR1 is SGHRS and CDR2 is YFSETQ. CDR3 residues: CASSLGYLRTDTQYF. The DNA of the CDR3 is TGCGCCAGCAGCTTAGGGTATTTGCGCACAGATACGCAGTATTTT.

V is TRBV7-3 and J is TRBJ2-1, with D possibly called TRBD1 or TRBD2 (6 bases each). Trimming took 1 base from V and 8 from J, leaving 12 bases between them. The CDR3 spans 14 residues. CDR1 is SGHTA, CDR2 FQGTGA, per germline. The CDR3 is CASSLRGGWDEQFF. As DNA, the CDR3 is TGTGCCAGCAGCTTAAGAGGGGGGTGGGATGAGCAGTTCTTC.

Comment on this clonotype: This could be a read error, since a much larger clone is one nucleotide away. The V gene is TRBV5-5, the J gene TRBJ2-4; 7 nucleotides match TRBD1. This CDR3 comprises 16 residues. After removal of 3 bases from V and 1 base from J, the junction contained 7 bases not matched to a gene. CDR1 is SGHKS and CDR2 is YYEKEE in the germline V gene (reference sequence). The CDR3, as DNA: TGTGCCAGCAGCTCCAGGGGGTGGGAGGCCAAAAACATTCAGTACTTC. Its protein is CASSSRGWEAKNIQYF.

This clonotype was observed a few times. The V and J genes are TRBV9 and TRBJ2-6; D may match TRBD1 or TRBD2 (5 bases each). The germline gives CDR1 SGDLS, CDR2 YYNGEE. Between the trimmed V and J ends, which lost 0 bases and 4 bases, there was a span of 8 bases. This CDR3 is built from 15 residues. The CDR3 DNA is TGTGCCAGCAGCGTAGAAGGGGACGGGGCCAACGTCCTGACTTTC. This codes for CASSVEGDGANVLTF.